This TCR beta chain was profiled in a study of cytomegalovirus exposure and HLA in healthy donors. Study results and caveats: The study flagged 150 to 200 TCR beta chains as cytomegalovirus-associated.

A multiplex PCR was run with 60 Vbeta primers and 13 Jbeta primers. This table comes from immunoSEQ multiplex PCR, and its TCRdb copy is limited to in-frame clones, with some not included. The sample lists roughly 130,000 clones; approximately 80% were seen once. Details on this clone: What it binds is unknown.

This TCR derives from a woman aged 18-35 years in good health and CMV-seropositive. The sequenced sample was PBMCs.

The CDR3 here is CASSPDRDTQYF. In nucleotides, the CDR3 is TGTGCCAGCAGCCCTGACAGAGATACGCAGTATTTT. This rearrangement joins TRBV27 to TRBJ2-3, with D tentatively TRBD1 (5 bases). This CDR3 has 12 amino acids. V was clipped by 6 bases and J by 5 bases, with 9 bases between them. Germline V CDR1 and CDR2: MNHEY, SMNVEV (reference sequence).